The next 3 T cell receptor beta chains were all read from a single sample in a study of cytomegalovirus exposure and HLA in healthy donors. Sequenced by immunoSEQ multiplex PCR; TCRdb stores in-frame clones only, minus some. The sample includes around 94,000 clones, 85% to 95% seen only once; the top ten take around 0.85%. The specimen sequenced was PBMCs. These receptors all come from a woman aged 18 to 35 in good health and CMV-seronegative.

The rearrangement links TRBV7-2 to TRBJ2-2, with 7 bases aligning to TRBD2. The CDR3 has 15 residues. V dropped 2 bases and J dropped 5; count of bases not matched to a gene: 5. CDR1 and CDR2 from the germline V gene are SGHTA and FQGNSA. The chain's CDR3 is CASSLTGGWTGELFF. In DNA, the CDR3 is TGTGCCAGCAGCTTAACGGGGGGATGGACCGGGGAGCTGTTTTTT.

The chain recombines TRBV5-1 with TRBJ2-1, with 14 bases aligning to TRBD2. The CDR3 spans 16 residues. The V and J ends lost 4 bases and 8 bases, in that order; junction bases with no gene match: 8. The germline V gene encodes CDR1 SGHRS and CDR2 YFSETQ. The CDR3 DNA reads as TGCGCCAGCAGCCGGGAGGGACTAGCGGGAGTCTATGAGCAGTTCTTC. The encoded protein is CASSREGLAGVYEQFF.

DNA of the CDR3: TGTGCCAGCAGCCAGGGACAGGGCATCCAGCCCCAGCATTTT. It translates to CASSQGQGIQPQHF. The chain uses TRBV27 and TRBJ1-5; 9 nucleotides align to TRBD1. V trimming: 6 bases; J trimming: 7 bases; junction bases outside the gene matches: 7. Germline CDR1 is MNHEY and CDR2 is SMNVEV (reference sequence). CDR3 size: 14 residues.